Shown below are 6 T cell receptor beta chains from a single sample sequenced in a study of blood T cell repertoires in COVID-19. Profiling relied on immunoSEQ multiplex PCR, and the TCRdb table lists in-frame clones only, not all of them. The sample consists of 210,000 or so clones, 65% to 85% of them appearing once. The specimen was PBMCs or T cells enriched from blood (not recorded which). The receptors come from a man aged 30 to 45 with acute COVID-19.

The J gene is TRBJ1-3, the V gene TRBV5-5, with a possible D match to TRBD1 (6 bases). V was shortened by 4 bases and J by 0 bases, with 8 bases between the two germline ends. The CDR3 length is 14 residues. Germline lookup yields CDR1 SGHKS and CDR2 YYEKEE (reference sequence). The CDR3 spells CASSVTGSGNTIYF. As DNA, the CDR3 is TGTGCCAGCAGCGTGACAGGCTCTGGAAACACCATATATTTT.

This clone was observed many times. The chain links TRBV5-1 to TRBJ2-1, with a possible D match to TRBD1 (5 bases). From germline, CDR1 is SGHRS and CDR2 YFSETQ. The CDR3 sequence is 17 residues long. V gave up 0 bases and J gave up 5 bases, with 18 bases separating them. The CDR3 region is CASSLGFSRTRDNEQFF. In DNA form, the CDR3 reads TGCGCCAGCAGCTTGGGTTTTTCACGGACAAGAGACAATGAGCAGTTCTTC.

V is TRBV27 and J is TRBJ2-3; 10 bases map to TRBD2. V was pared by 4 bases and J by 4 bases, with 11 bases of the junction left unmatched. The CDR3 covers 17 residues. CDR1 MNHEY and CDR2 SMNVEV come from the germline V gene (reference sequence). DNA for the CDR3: TGTGCCAGCAGTTCTCTCCTGGCTAGCGGGGGACCAGATACGCAGTATTTT. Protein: CASSSLLASGGPDTQYF.

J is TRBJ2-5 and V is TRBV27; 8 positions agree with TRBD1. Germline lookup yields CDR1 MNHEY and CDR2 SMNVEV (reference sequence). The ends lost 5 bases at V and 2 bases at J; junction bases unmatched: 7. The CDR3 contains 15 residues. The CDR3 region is CASSLGQGWQETQYF. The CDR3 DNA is TGTGCCAGCAGTCTAGGACAGGGATGGCAAGAGACCCAGTACTTC.

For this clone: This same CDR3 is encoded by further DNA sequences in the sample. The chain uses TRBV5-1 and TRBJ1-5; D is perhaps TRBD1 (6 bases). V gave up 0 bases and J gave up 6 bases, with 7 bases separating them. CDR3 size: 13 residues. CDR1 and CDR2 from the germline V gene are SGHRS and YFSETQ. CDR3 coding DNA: TGCGCCAGCAGCTTGGAAGGGGGTCAGCCCCAGCATTTT. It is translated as CASSLEGGQPQHF.

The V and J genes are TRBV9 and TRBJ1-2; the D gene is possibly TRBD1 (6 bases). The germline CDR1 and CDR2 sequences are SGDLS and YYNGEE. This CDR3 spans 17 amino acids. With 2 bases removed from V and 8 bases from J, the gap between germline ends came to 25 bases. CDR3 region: CASSVTPTAGGGPGYTF. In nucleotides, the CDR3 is TGTGCCAGCAGCGTTACCCCTACAGCGGGGGGGGGCCCAGGCTACACCTTC.